The 4 T cell receptor beta chains below come from one sample, sequenced in a study of blood T cell repertoires in COVID-19. Sequencing used immunoSEQ multiplex PCR; TCRdb keeps in-frame clones, though not all of them. Of 100,000 to 150,000 clones detected, 75% to 90% appear once; the ten largest clones hold around 3.3%. The sample consisted of peripheral blood. These receptors were collected from a woman of 80 years or more with COVID-19, enrolled during active disease.

The V and J genes are TRBV2 and TRBJ1-2; 8 nucleotides line up with TRBD1. Germline CDR1 SNHLY, CDR2 FYNNEI. V lost 3 bases and J lost 8; bases outside the gene matches: 17. This CDR3 spans 17 amino acids. The CDR3 here is CASSESHFTAGGGGYTF. The CDR3 DNA reads TGTGCCAGCAGTGAGAGTCATTTTACGGCAGGGGGCGGAGGCTACACCTTC.

The V gene is TRBV9, the J gene TRBJ1-2; the match to TRBD1 covers 10 bases. After removal of 3 bases from V and 6 bases from J, the junction contained 17 bases not matched to a gene. This CDR3 comprises 18 residues. Germline loops: CDR1 SGDLS, CDR2 YYNGEE. In DNA, the CDR3 is TGTGCCAGCAGCGAGGGGCCGGGACAGGGGCGGGCGGCGGATGGCTACACCTTC. Translated, it gives CASSEGPGQGRAADGYTF. The whole variable domain, remainder taken from reference TRBV9 and TRBJ1-2, is DSGVTQTPKHLITATGQRVTLRCSPRSGDLSVYWYQQSLDQGLQFLIQYYNGEERAKGNILERFSAQQFPDLHSELNLSSLELGDSALYFCASSEGPGQGRAADGYTFGSGTRLTVV.

The J gene is TRBJ2-7, the V gene TRBV11-2; D might be TRBD1 (6 bases). This CDR3 has 14 residues. Germline values: CDR1 SGHAT, CDR2 FQNNGV. V gave up 0 bases and J gave up 6 bases, with 12 bases separating them. The CDR3 DNA follows: TGTGCCAGCAGCTTAGAAGGGTCAGGGGTCGAGCAGTACTTC. Translating gives CASSLEGSGVEQYF. The complete variable domain, with remaining parts taken from reference TRBV11-2 and TRBJ2-7, reads EAGVAQSPRYKIIEKRQSVAFWCNPISGHATLYWYQQILGQGPKLLIQFQNNGVVDDSQLPKDRFSAERLKGVDSTLKIQPAKLEDSAVYLCASSLEGSGVEQYFGPGTRLTVT.

V and J are TRBV7-2 and TRBJ1-1; no reliable D call. Germline assignment: CDR1 SGHTA and CDR2 FQGNSA. The CDR3 spans 12 residues. Trimming pared 1 base from V and 8 bases from J, leaving 8 bases between. CDR3 region: CASSLDAVEAFF. The DNA of the CDR3 is TGTGCCAGCAGCTTAGATGCGGTAGAAGCTTTCTTT.